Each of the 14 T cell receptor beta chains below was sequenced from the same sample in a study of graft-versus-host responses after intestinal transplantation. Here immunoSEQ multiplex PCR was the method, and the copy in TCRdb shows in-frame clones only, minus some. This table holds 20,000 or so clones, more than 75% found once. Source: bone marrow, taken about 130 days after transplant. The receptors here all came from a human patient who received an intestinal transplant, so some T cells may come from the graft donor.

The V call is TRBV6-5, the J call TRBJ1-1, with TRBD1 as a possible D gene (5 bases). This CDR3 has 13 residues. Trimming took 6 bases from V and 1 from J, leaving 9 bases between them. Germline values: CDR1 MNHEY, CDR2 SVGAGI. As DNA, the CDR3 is TGTGCCAGCAGCAACCAGGGGAACACTGAAGCTTTCTTT. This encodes CASSNQGNTEAFF.

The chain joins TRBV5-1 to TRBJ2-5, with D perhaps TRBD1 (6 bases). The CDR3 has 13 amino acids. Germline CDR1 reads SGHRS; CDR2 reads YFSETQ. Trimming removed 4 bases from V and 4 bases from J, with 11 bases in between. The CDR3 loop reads CASSHRVGETQYF. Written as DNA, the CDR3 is TGCGCCAGCAGCCACAGGGTGGGAGAGACCCAGTACTTC.

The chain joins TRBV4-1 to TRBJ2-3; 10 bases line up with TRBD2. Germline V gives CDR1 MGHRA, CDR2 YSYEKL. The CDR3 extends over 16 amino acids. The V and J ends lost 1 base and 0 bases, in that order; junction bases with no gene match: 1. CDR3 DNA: TGCGCCAGCAGCCAAGCGACTAGCGGGAGCACAGATACGCAGTATTTT. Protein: CASSQATSGSTDTQYF.

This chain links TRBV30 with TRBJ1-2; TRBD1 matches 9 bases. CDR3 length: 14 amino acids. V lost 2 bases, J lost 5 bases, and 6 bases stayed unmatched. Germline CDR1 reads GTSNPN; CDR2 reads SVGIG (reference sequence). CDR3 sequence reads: CAWSSGQGWYGYTF. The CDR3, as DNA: TGTGCCTGGAGTAGTGGACAGGGGTGGTATGGCTACACCTTC.

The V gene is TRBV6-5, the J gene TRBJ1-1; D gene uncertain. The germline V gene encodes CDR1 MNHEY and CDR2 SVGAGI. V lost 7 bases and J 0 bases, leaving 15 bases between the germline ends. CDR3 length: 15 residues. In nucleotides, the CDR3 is TGTGCCAGCACCTACTCAGGAGCCATGAACACTGAAGCTTTCTTT. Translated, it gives CASTYSGAMNTEAFF.

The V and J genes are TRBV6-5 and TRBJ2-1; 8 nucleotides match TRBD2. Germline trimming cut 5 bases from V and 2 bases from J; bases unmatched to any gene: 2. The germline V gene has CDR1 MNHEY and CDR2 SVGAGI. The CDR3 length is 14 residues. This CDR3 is CASSMGLAYNEQFF. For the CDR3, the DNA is TGTGCCAGCAGTATGGGACTAGCCTACAATGAGCAGTTCTTC.

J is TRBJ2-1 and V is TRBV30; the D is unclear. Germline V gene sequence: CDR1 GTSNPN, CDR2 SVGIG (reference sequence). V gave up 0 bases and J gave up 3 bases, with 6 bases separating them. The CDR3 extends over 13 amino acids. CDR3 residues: CAWSVGVYNEQFF. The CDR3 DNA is TGTGCCTGGAGTGTAGGCGTCTACAATGAGCAGTTCTTC.

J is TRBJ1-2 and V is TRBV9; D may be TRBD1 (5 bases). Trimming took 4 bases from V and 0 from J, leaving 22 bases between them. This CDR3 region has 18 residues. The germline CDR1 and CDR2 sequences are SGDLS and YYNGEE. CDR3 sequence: CASSPRPIGSGTNYGYTF. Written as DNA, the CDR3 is TGTGCCAGCAGCCCCCGACCTATAGGTTCAGGGACTAACTATGGCTACACCTTC.

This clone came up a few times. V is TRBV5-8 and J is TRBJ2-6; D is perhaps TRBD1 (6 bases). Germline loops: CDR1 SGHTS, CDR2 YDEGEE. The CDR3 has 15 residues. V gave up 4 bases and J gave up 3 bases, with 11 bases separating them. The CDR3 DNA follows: TGTGCCAGCAGCATAACAGGGTTTGGGGCCAACGTCCTGACTTTC. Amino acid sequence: CASSITGFGANVLTF.

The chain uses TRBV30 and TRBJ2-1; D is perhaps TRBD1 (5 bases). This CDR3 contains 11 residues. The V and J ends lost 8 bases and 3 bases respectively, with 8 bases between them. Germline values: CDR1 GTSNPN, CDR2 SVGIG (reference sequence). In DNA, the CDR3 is TGTGCCCAAGACAGCTACAATGAGCAGTTCTTC. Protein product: CAQDSYNEQFF.

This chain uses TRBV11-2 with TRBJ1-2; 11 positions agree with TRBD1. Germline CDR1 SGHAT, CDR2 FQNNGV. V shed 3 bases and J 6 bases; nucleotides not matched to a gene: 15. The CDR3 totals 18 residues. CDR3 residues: CASSFSTTDRGRSHGYTF. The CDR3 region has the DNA TGTGCCAGCAGCTTCTCAACCACGGACAGGGGGCGTAGTCATGGCTACACCTTC.

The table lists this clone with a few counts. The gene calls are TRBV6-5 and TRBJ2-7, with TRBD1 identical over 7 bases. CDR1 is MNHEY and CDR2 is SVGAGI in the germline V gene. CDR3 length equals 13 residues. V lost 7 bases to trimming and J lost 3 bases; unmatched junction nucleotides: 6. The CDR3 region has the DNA TGTGCCAGCACTCCGACAGGGAGCTACGAGCAGTACTTC. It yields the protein CASTPTGSYEQYF.

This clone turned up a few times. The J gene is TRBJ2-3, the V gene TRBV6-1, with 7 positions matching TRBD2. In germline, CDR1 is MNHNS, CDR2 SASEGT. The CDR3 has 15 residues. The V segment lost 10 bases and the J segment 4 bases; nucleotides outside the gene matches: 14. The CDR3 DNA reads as TGTGCCACCACTGCGGCGGGAGATGGGGCAGATACGCAGTATTTT. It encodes CATTAAGDGADTQYF.

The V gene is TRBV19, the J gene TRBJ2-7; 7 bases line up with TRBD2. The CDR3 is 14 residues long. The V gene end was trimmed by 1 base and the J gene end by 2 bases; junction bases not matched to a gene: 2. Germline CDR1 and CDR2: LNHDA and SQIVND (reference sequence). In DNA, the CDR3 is TGTGCCAGTAGTATAGCCGGGGGGACCTACGAGCAGTACTTC. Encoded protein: CASSIAGGTYEQYF.